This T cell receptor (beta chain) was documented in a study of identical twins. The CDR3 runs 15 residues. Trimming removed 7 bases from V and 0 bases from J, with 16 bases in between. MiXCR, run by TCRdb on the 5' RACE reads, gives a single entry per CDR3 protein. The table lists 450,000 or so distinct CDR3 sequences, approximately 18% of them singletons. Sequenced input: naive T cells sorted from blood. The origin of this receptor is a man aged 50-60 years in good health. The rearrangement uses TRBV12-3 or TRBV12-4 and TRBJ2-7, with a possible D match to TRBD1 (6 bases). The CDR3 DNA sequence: TGTGCCAGCACCTTTGACAGGTCGAGCTCCTACGAGCAGTACTTC. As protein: CASTFDRSSSYEQYF.